In its sample, the clone carrying this T cell receptor beta chain was seen a few times. What it binds is not known. The unsorted libraries were prepared from 2 million PBMCs (stored at -80 C). The sample comes from a study of neurological immune-mediated disorders. The V gene lost 6 bases and the J gene lost 7 bases, with 16 bases spanning the gap. This CDR3 has 12 residues. Germline CDR1 DFQATT, CDR2 SNEGSKA (reference sequence). Notes on the study in general: The absence of any CDR3 amino acid sequence shared by expanded clones across subjects suggests that repertoires were private in all groups. Patients with HTLV-1-associated myelopathy showed the most TCR clonal expansion. Those with multiple sclerosis showed the least, falling below healthy controls.

Using its own MiXCR run on the 5' RACE reads, TCRdb lists one record per CDR3 protein. This repertoire shows tens of thousands of distinct CDR3 sequences, 3.5% found once; its top ten account for approximately 3%. The chain employs TRBV20-1 and TRBJ2-7; either TRBD1 or TRBD2 may fit D (5 bases each). This sequence originates from a woman aged 50 to 60 with multiple sclerosis. The specimen sequenced was PBMCs. DNA of the CDR3: TGCAGTGCCAGTTTGGGGGACGGGGAGCAGTACTTC. As protein: CSASLGDGEQYF.